There are a few counts of the clone carrying this T cell receptor (beta chain). Its antigen is not known. The CDR3 covers 13 residues. V gave up 5 bases and J gave up 1 base, with 8 bases separating them. The source material, RNA transcripts, was used to amplify TCR beta CDR3 regions. Using the HTBI primer set, a first-round RT-PCR was run on the TCR CDR3. TCRdb fed the multiplex PCR reads into MiXCR, producing one record per CDR3 protein. The data show about 760,000 distinct CDR3 sequences, just over 35% seen once. These data are taken from a study of T cells in Graves' hyperthyroidism and ophthalmopathy. Graves' hyperthyroidism was deemed stable given no ophthalmopathy progression within 18 months. Overall study findings and caveats: A 13 V-J model separated ophthalmopathy from stable hyperthyroidism.

The source of this sequence is a woman aged 40 to 50 with Graves' hyperthyroidism. The rearrangement joins TRBV12-3 or TRBV12-4 to TRBJ2-5, with D perhaps TRBD2 (6 bases). The sequenced sample was blood. CDR3 sequence reads: CASSHGSQETQYF. CDR3 DNA: TGTGCCAGCAGTCACGGGAGCCAAGAGACCCAGTACTTC.